This is a list of T cell receptor beta chains from one sample in a study of PD-L1 blockade in urothelial cancer. The assay was immunoSEQ multiplex PCR, and TCRdb's table has in-frame clones only and misses some. The profile shows some 67,000 clones, roughly 91% of them singletons. The specimen comprised PBMCs, sampled around atezolizumab (anti-PD-L1) treatment. The receptors were gathered from a man in his 60s with urothelial cancer. CDR3s include the opening cysteine and the closing phenylalanine or tryptophan. Each record gives: D gene, clone size, J gene, V gene, CDR3 protein, CDR3 DNA. A D gene is named only where the DNA matches it firmly. The size of a clone is reported for some rows only, either as once, few or many, or as a class for expanded clones.

D gene: .; clone size: few; J gene: TRBJ2-1; V gene: TRBV11-2; CDR3 protein: CASRPLQGTMNNEQFF; CDR3 DNA: TGTGCCAGCAGACCACTACAGGGTACTATGAACAATGAGCAGTTCTTC
D gene: .; clone size: once; J gene: TRBJ2-1; V gene: TRBV5-4; CDR3 protein: CASSPSPNPNNEQFF; CDR3 DNA: TGTGCCAGCAGCCCCTCACCTAACCCGAACAATGAGCAGTTCTTC
D gene: TRBD2; clone size: .; J gene: TRBJ2-7; V gene: TRBV11-2; CDR3 protein: CASSLARDYRYEQYF; CDR3 DNA: TGTGCCAGCAGCTTAGCTCGGGACTATAGATACGAGCAGTACTTC
D gene: .; clone size: .; J gene: TRBJ1-3; V gene: TRBV19; CDR3 protein: CASSMRGLRTGNTIYF; CDR3 DNA: TGTGCCAGTAGTATGCGGGGATTAAGAACTGGAAACACCATATATTTT
D gene: TRBD2; clone size: .; J gene: TRBJ2-5; V gene: TRBV2; CDR3 protein: CASIQRGGTQATQYF; CDR3 DNA: TGTGCCAGCATTCAGCGGGGGGGGACCCAAGCGACCCAGTACTTC
D gene: .; clone size: .; J gene: TRBJ2-7; V gene: TRBV9; CDR3 protein: CASSQVYGEQYF; CDR3 DNA: TGTGCCAGCAGCCAGGTTTATGGCGAGCAGTACTTC
D gene: .; clone size: .; J gene: TRBJ2-7; V gene: TRBV10-2; CDR3 protein: CASSDYRPSSYEQYF; CDR3 DNA: TGCGCCAGCAGTGACTACAGGCCTAGTTCCTACGAGCAGTACTTC
D gene: .; clone size: .; J gene: TRBJ1-4; V gene: TRBV1; CDR3 protein: CTSSRRNSGTGGRRLFF; CDR3 DNA: TGCACCAGCAGCCGTCGTAATTCCGGGACAGGGGGCAGGAGACTGTTTTTT
D gene: TRBD1; clone size: .; J gene: TRBJ2-7; V gene: TRBV10-3; CDR3 protein: CAIGQGAYEQYF; CDR3 DNA: TGTGCCATCGGGCAGGGGGCCTACGAGCAGTACTTC
D gene: TRBD2; clone size: .; J gene: TRBJ2-7; V gene: TRBV9; CDR3 protein: CASSPRTSAFPHEQYF; CDR3 DNA: TGTGCCAGCAGCCCCCGGACTAGCGCGTTTCCCCACGAGCAGTACTTC
D gene: .; clone size: .; J gene: TRBJ1-4; V gene: TRBV28; CDR3 protein: CASKAQKLFF; CDR3 DNA: TGTGCCAGCAAAGCTCAAAAACTGTTTTTT
D gene: .; clone size: once; J gene: TRBJ1-1; V gene: TRBV7-9; CDR3 protein: CASSLLREAFF; CDR3 DNA: TGTGCCAGCAGCTTACTACGCGAAGCTTTCTTT
D gene: TRBD2; clone size: .; J gene: TRBJ2-3; V gene: TRBV6-1; CDR3 protein: CASSGGSGGRADTQYF; CDR3 DNA: TGTGCCAGCAGTGGCGGTAGCGGGGGGAGAGCAGATACGCAGTATTTT
D gene: TRBD1; clone size: few; J gene: TRBJ1-4; V gene: TRBV7-2; CDR3 protein: CASSADRGLFEKLFF; CDR3 DNA: TGTGCCAGCAGCGCCGACAGGGGGCTGTTTGAAAAACTGTTTTTT
D gene: .; clone size: once; J gene: TRBJ1-2; V gene: TRBV19; CDR3 protein: CASSIQGRGTDGYTF; CDR3 DNA: TGTGCCAGTAGTATTCAGGGGAGAGGGACGGATGGCTACACCTTC
D gene: .; clone size: .; J gene: TRBJ1-3; V gene: TRBV5-1; CDR3 protein: CASSQGSGNTIYF; CDR3 DNA: TGCGCCAGCAGTCAGGGCTCTGGAAACACCATATATTTT
D gene: .; clone size: .; J gene: TRBJ1-1; V gene: TRBV5-1; CDR3 protein: CASSRRVADTEAFF; CDR3 DNA: TGCGCCAGCAGCCGCCGGGTCGCGGACACTGAAGCTTTCTTT
D gene: .; clone size: .; J gene: TRBJ2-5; V gene: TRBV20-1; CDR3 protein: CSAEGRETQYF; CDR3 DNA: TGCAGTGCCGAGGGCCGGGAGACCCAGTACTTC
D gene: .; clone size: .; J gene: TRBJ2-4; V gene: TRBV6-1; CDR3 protein: CASSERWNIQYF; CDR3 DNA: TGTGCCAGCAGTGAACGGTGGAACATTCAGTACTTC
D gene: .; clone size: .; J gene: TRBJ2-7; V gene: TRBV14; CDR3 protein: CASSQDLNSYFEQYF; CDR3 DNA: TGTGCCAGCAGCCAAGACCTCAACAGTTACTTCGAGCAGTACTTC
D gene: TRBD1; clone size: .; J gene: TRBJ1-2; V gene: TRBV28; CDR3 protein: CASGTGATNYGYTF; CDR3 DNA: TGTGCCAGCGGGACAGGGGCCACTAACTATGGCTACACCTTC
D gene: TRBD2; clone size: once; J gene: TRBJ2-5; V gene: TRBV2; CDR3 protein: CASSTPGTSVRLKETQYF; CDR3 DNA: TGTGCCAGCAGTACACCCGGGACTAGCGTTCGCCTAAAAGAGACCCAGTACTTC
D gene: .; clone size: .; J gene: TRBJ2-7; V gene: TRBV25-1; CDR3 protein: CASSDQGYEQYF; CDR3 DNA: TGTGCCAGCAGTGACCAGGGGTACGAGCAGTACTTC
D gene: TRBD1; clone size: .; J gene: TRBJ2-7; V gene: TRBV6-1; CDR3 protein: CASSRDRGLYEQYF; CDR3 DNA: TGTGCCAGCAGCCGGGACAGGGGGTTATACGAGCAGTACTTC
D gene: TRBD2; clone size: .; J gene: TRBJ2-2; V gene: TRBV5-1; CDR3 protein: CASGRTSGGDYTGELFF; CDR3 DNA: TGCGCCAGCGGACGGACTAGCGGGGGGGATTACACCGGGGAGCTGTTTTTT
D gene: TRBD2; clone size: .; J gene: TRBJ2-1; V gene: TRBV7-2; CDR3 protein: CASSLDITAGVRNEQFF; CDR3 DNA: TGTGCCAGCAGCTTAGATATCACAGCGGGAGTGCGCAATGAGCAGTTCTTC
D gene: .; clone size: .; J gene: TRBJ2-3; V gene: TRBV9; CDR3 protein: CASSVAVGGPADTQYF; CDR3 DNA: TGTGCCAGCAGCGTAGCAGTGGGGGGGCCGGCAGATACGCAGTATTTT
D gene: .; clone size: .; J gene: TRBJ2-3; V gene: TRBV19; CDR3 protein: CASSIFWLSTDTQYF; CDR3 DNA: TGTGCCAGTAGTATATTCTGGCTTAGCACAGATACGCAGTATTTT
D gene: .; clone size: .; J gene: TRBJ2-5; V gene: TRBV10-3; CDR3 protein: CAIKDSPGTQYF; CDR3 DNA: TGTGCCATCAAGGACTCGCCCGGGACCCAGTACTTC
D gene: TRBD1; clone size: .; J gene: TRBJ2-5; V gene: TRBV10-3; CDR3 protein: CAISPRTGQEETQYF; CDR3 DNA: TGTGCCATCAGCCCCCGGACAGGGCAGGAAGAGACCCAGTACTTC
D gene: TRBD1; clone size: .; J gene: TRBJ1-1; V gene: TRBV6-1; CDR3 protein: CASSEQGVAFF; CDR3 DNA: TGTGCCAGCAGTGAACAGGGGGTCGCTTTCTTT
D gene: TRBD1; clone size: once; J gene: TRBJ2-7; V gene: TRBV27; CDR3 protein: CASSFAGTDYEQYF; CDR3 DNA: TGTGCCAGCAGTTTCGCCGGGACAGACTACGAGCAGTACTTC
D gene: TRBD1; clone size: .; J gene: TRBJ1-5; V gene: TRBV27; CDR3 protein: CASSLSGRGGRGQPQHF; CDR3 DNA: TGTGCCAGCAGTTTGTCCGGTCGAGGGGGCCGGGGTCAGCCCCAGCATTTT
D gene: TRBD1; clone size: .; J gene: TRBJ2-7; V gene: TRBV5-1; CDR3 protein: CASSSGQADYEQYF; CDR3 DNA: TGCGCCAGCAGCTCGGGACAGGCGGACTACGAGCAGTACTTC
D gene: TRBD2; clone size: .; J gene: TRBJ2-5; V gene: TRBV10-1; CDR3 protein: CASSESTSGVETQYF; CDR3 DNA: TGCGCCAGCAGTGAGTCGACTAGCGGGGTAGAGACCCAGTACTTC
D gene: .; clone size: .; J gene: TRBJ1-5; V gene: TRBV18; CDR3 protein: CASSQQTNQPQHF; CDR3 DNA: TGTGCCAGCTCACAACAGACCAATCAGCCCCAGCATTTT
D gene: .; clone size: .; J gene: TRBJ1-1; V gene: TRBV5-5; CDR3 protein: CASSLALTRNTEAFF; CDR3 DNA: TGTGCCAGCAGCTTGGCCTTAACCAGGAACACTGAAGCTTTCTTT
D gene: TRBD2; clone size: .; J gene: TRBJ2-2; V gene: TRBV2; CDR3 protein: CASTRRSGGTNTGELFF; CDR3 DNA: TGTGCCAGCACAAGGAGGAGCGGGGGGACGAACACCGGGGAGCTGTTTTTT
D gene: .; clone size: .; J gene: TRBJ2-4; V gene: TRBV27; CDR3 protein: CASSPAHLPGGGYIQYF; CDR3 DNA: TGTGCCAGCAGTCCCGCCCACCTCCCAGGTGGAGGGTACATTCAGTACTTC
D gene: TRBD2; clone size: .; J gene: TRBJ2-7; V gene: TRBV5-6; CDR3 protein: CASSLAGTSGSLHEQYF; CDR3 DNA: TGTGCCAGCAGCTTGGCCGGGACTAGCGGGAGTCTCCACGAGCAGTACTTC
D gene: .; clone size: .; J gene: TRBJ1-1; V gene: TRBV2; CDR3 protein: CASSEDTNTEAFF; CDR3 DNA: TGTGCCAGCAGTGAGGACACGAACACTGAAGCTTTCTTT
D gene: TRBD1; clone size: .; J gene: TRBJ1-1; V gene: TRBV10-3; CDR3 protein: CAIRPGQGNTEAFF; CDR3 DNA: TGTGCCATCAGGCCGGGACAGGGGAACACTGAAGCTTTCTTT
D gene: .; clone size: .; J gene: TRBJ2-3; V gene: TRBV10-3; CDR3 protein: CAISESATYTQYF; CDR3 DNA: TGTGCCATCAGTGAGTCAGCTACTTATACGCAGTATTTT
D gene: .; clone size: .; J gene: TRBJ2-7; V gene: TRBV4-2; CDR3 protein: CASSQPTRTYEQYF; CDR3 DNA: TGTGCCAGCAGCCAGCCGACACGCACCTACGAGCAGTACTTC
D gene: .; clone size: .; J gene: TRBJ1-6; V gene: TRBV5-1; CDR3 protein: CASSFDSLESSPLHF; CDR3 DNA: TGCGCCAGCAGCTTCGACAGCCTGGAGAGTTCACCCCTCCACTTT
D gene: TRBD2; clone size: .; J gene: TRBJ2-7; V gene: TRBV19; CDR3 protein: CASSSGTSGSHEQYF; CDR3 DNA: TGTGCCAGTAGTTCTGGGACTAGCGGGTCCCACGAGCAGTACTTC
D gene: .; clone size: .; J gene: TRBJ1-1; V gene: TRBV14; CDR3 protein: CASTQSRSPTPTEAFF; CDR3 DNA: TGTGCCAGCACCCAAAGTCGAAGCCCGACACCCACTGAAGCTTTCTTT
D gene: .; clone size: many; J gene: TRBJ1-4; V gene: TRBV28; CDR3 protein: CASSLGLGGLDEKLFF; CDR3 DNA: TGTGCCAGCAGTTTAGGCCTCGGGGGGCTTGATGAAAAACTGTTTTTT